This T cell receptor beta chain was identified during a study of blood T cell repertoires in COVID-19. About the study: The United States, Italy and Spain were the sources of the acute and convalescent COVID-19 samples. PBMCs, B-cell-depleted T cells, or T cells were the source of the cDNA or gDNA that made up the material.

Germline V gives CDR1 SGHTA, CDR2 FQGNSA. CDR3 length: 12 amino acids. The V and J ends lost 3 bases and 0 bases respectively, with 3 bases between them. Sequencing used immunoSEQ multiplex PCR; TCRdb keeps in-frame clones, though not all of them. Of 50,000 to 55,000 clones detected, around 87% appear once; the ten largest clones hold 5.5% to 7.5%. This sequence was found in a man aged 50 to 60 with active COVID-19. Material for sequencing was peripheral blood. This chain connects TRBV7-2 to TRBJ2-7; D unresolved. The CDR3, as DNA: TGTGCCAGCAGCTTCCGCTCCTACGAGCAGTACTTC. Translation: CASSFRSYEQYF.